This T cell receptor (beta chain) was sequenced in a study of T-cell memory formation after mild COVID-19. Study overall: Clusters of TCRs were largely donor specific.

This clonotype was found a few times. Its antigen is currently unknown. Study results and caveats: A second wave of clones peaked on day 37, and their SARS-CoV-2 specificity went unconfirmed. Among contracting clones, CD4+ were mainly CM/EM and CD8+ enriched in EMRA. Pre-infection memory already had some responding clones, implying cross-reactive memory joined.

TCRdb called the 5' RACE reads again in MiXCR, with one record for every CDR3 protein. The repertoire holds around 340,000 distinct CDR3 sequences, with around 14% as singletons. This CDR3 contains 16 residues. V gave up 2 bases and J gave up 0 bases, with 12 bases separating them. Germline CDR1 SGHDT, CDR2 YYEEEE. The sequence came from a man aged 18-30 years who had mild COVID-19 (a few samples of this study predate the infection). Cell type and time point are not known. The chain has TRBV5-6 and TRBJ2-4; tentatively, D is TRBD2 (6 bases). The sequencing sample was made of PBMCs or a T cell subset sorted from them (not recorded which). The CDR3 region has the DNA TGTGCCAGCAGCTTTTGGGAGGCGCGAGCCAAAAACATTCAGTACTTC. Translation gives CASSFWEARAKNIQYF.